Included here is one T cell receptor (beta chain) sequence, with context. The specificity of this receptor is unknown. Base qualities are not at hand, and no much larger clone is one base apart. Patients with autoimmune disease history or receiving systemic immunosuppression were excluded from the trial. Peripheral blood for TCR sequencing was collected from all dose cohorts at baseline, on cycle 4 day 1, and on cycle 7 day 1. The samples were taken from a phase I, first-in-human, multicenter, open-label dose-escalation trial of ivuxolimab. Adults with locally advanced or metastatic melanoma, renal cell, hepatocellular, or head and neck squamous cell carcinoma were enrolled in the trial. Before TCR sequencing, CD4+ T cells and CD8+ T cells from peripheral blood were sorted into separate populations. The record originates from a study of OX40 agonist ivuxolimab in advanced cancers. For the wider study: Ivuxolimab was a fully human IgG2 agonistic monoclonal antibody targeting the costimulatory receptor OX40 (CD134). Intravenous ivuxolimab was administered to patients every 2 weeks at six dose levels: 0.01, 0.1, 0.3, 1.5, 3 and 10 mg/kg. Of the roughly 51 patients in dose escalation, about 20 had hepatocellular carcinoma, approximately 15 had melanoma, 9 had renal cell carcinoma and 9 had head and neck cancer. The dose-escalation cohort was 82.7% male with a mean age of approximately 60 years, ranging from roughly 20 to 80. Prior anti-PD-1, anti-PD-L1 or anti-CTLA-4 therapy was permitted, and approximately 40% of dose-escalation patients had received checkpoint inhibitors. Partial responses occurred in three dose-escalation patients: two with cutaneous melanoma and one with hepatocellular carcinoma. The point of sequencing TCRbeta in the periphery was to test whether ivuxolimab changed TCR sequence diversity and drove clonal T-cell expansion. The paper reports the monotherapy dose-escalation portion (N of about 54 patients) of the phase I ivuxolimab trial. Here is what the overall study found, with its caveats: Low levels of normalized T-cell clonal expansion were also seen in some nonresponding patients. The antigen specificity of the peripheral T cells that underwent clonal expansion was not determined. Partial responders in the 0.1-3.0 mg/kg groups had among the lowest normalized peripheral clonal expansion, especially among CD8+ T cells. After ivuxolimab, CD8+ T cells had more expanded clones than CD4+ T cells on average. At doses of 0.1 to 3.0 mg/kg, clonal expansion of both CD4+ and CD8+ blood T cells was observed from baseline to week 6.

Genomic DNA was extracted from sorted cells for sequencing of the TCRbeta CDR3 region. The immunoSEQ Assay was used for sequencing of TCRbeta CDR3 regions. TCRdb mirrors the immuneACCESS table, restricted to in-frame sequences. Some clones are absent from its copies; in checked studies, under half trace to an unresolved V gene, and the reason for the others is unknown. For this sample the table gives about 69,000 clones, of which about 80% were detected only once. The ten largest clones add up to about 2.2% of the sample. Including cysteine and phenylalanine, the CDR3 has 18 amino acids. Only the CDR3 portion is preserved as DNA: 54 bases, with reading frame beginning at the first base. V lost 4 bases and J lost 4 bases, and the count of bases not matched to a germline gene is 14. CDR1 SGHNT and CDR2 YYREEE are derived from the germline V gene (reference sequence).

The V and J genes are TRBV5-4 and TRBJ2-1; TRBD2 agrees with 10 junctional bases. This specimen was CD4+ or CD8+ T cells sorted from blood, taken in a trial of the OX40 agonist ivuxolimab. This receptor was identified in an adult with an advanced solid tumor such as melanoma, head and neck, liver or kidney cancer. The DNA reads TGTGCCAGCAGCCAAGATCGTAGCGGGAGGCCGACATACAATGAGCAGTTCTTC. It translates as CASSQDRSGRPTYNEQFF.